Listed here are 32 T cell receptor beta chains from one sample, sequenced in a study of blood T cells in healthy people across ages. Together with a sample-barcoded 5' primer, a J-beta primer mix was included in a second PCR lasting roughly 7 to 11 cycles. Using its own MiXCR run on the 5' RACE reads, TCRdb lists one record per CDR3 protein. The sample holds some 1.5 million distinct CDR3 sequences, 40% to 45% seen once. Sequences were obtained from blood. The receptors originated from a woman between 18 and 29 years old in good health.

V and J are TRBV2 and TRBJ2-5, with D unresolved. The CDR3 contains 11 residues. Germline values: CDR1 SNHLY, CDR2 FYNNEI. Between the trimmed V and J ends, which lost 9 bases and 4 bases, there was a span of 9 bases. In DNA form, the CDR3 reads TGTGCCAGAACCCTCGGAGAGACCCAGTACTTC. Translation: CARTLGETQYF.

In this sample, this clonotype turned up once. The chain is built from TRBV3-1 and TRBJ1-1; D is perhaps TRBD1 (5 bases). This CDR3 region has 14 residues. V was clipped by 6 bases and J by 1 base, with 12 bases between them. Germline assignment: CDR1 LGHDT and CDR2 YNNKEL (reference sequence). The CDR3 protein is CASSGTDGNTEAFF. CDR3 DNA: TGTGCCAGCAGTGGGACCGATGGGAACACTGAAGCTTTCTTT.

This clonotype appeared a few times. This sequence joins TRBV12-3 or TRBV12-4 and TRBJ1-6; TRBD1 is a possible D gene (5 bases). V lost 5 bases, J lost 9 bases, and 11 bases lay in between. The CDR3 consists of 13 residues. Written as DNA, the CDR3 is TGTGCCAGCAGTCGGGACGGTAGTTCACCCCTCCACTTT. This translates into CASSRDGSSPLHF.

V gene TRBV5-1 combines with J gene TRBJ2-3; D is uncertain. The CDR3 length is 11 residues. V lost 6 bases, J lost 7 bases, and 9 bases lay in between. Germline CDR1 reads SGHRS; CDR2 reads YFSETQ. The CDR3 sequence is CASTLEYTQYF. The CDR3 DNA sequence: TGCGCCAGCACCCTGGAGTATACGCAGTATTTT.

This clonotype was counted only a few times. At one end the junction does not follow the germline gene, possibly because of a read error. The gene calls are TRBV12-3 or TRBV12-4 and TRBJ1-2, with a weak D call TRBD1 (6 bases). The CDR3 runs 14 residues. CDR3: CASSFRGLNYGYTF. CDR3 nucleotide sequence: TGTGCCAGTAGTTTCAGGGGTCTAAACTATGGCTACACCTTC.

The chain links TRBV2 to TRBJ1-1; D uncertain. This CDR3 contains 15 residues. Germline V gene sequence: CDR1 SNHLY, CDR2 FYNNEI. V dropped 8 bases and J dropped 0 bases, with 16 bases sitting between them. In DNA form, the CDR3 reads TGTGCCAGCTCCGGTCTTACGCGCATGAACACTGAAGCTTTCTTT. It codes for CASSGLTRMNTEAFF.

V and J are TRBV20-1 and TRBJ2-1, with 14 bases aligning to TRBD2. The J call may be faulty, since TRBJ2-7 better matches the DNA end. The length of the CDR3 is 17 residues. Per germline, CDR1 DFQATT and CDR2 SNEGSKA (reference sequence). The CDR3 nucleotides are TGCAGTGCTTTTATTCCACCGGGACTAGCGGGGGTCAATGAGCAGTACTTC. It translates to CSAFIPPGLAGVNEQYF.

This chain links TRBV6-6 with TRBJ1-6; D not certain. V was shortened by 5 bases and J by 0 bases, with 14 bases between the two germline ends. Per germline, CDR1 MNHNY and CDR2 SVGAGI (reference sequence). The CDR3 sequence is 17 residues long. The CDR3 loop is CASSPGPGSSYNSPLHF. For the CDR3, the DNA is TGTGCCAGCAGTCCCGGTCCGGGGAGCTCCTATAATTCACCCCTCCACTTT.

This clonotype was counted only a few times. V and J are TRBV7-3 and TRBJ2-1, with 11 bases lining up with TRBD1. With V trimmed by 2 bases and J by 4 bases, 7 bases remained unmatched. The length of the CDR3 is 17 residues. Germline-derived CDR1 and CDR2 are SGHTA and FQGTGA. CDR3 DNA: TGTGCCAGCAGCTTAGCCGGGACAGGGGGTAGGTACAATGAGCAGTTCTTC. Residues: CASSLAGTGGRYNEQFF.

The chain links TRBV5-1 to TRBJ2-5; 10 nucleotides match TRBD2. With 0 bases clipped from V and 11 bases from J, the junction kept 13 bases outside the gene matches. CDR3 length equals 16 residues. Germline V gene data show CDR1 as SGHRS and CDR2 as YFSETQ. The DNA for the CDR3 is TGCGCCAGCAGCTTGGTCGCTAGCGGGGGTTACAATGAGCAGTACTTC. This sequence encodes CASSLVASGGYNEQYF. Together with reference TRBV5-1 and TRBJ2-5, the CDR3 gives the full variable domain: KAGVTQTPRYLIKTRGQQVTLSCSPISGHRSVSWYQQTPGQGLQFLFEYFSETQRNKGNFPGRFSGRQFSNSRSEMNVSTLELGDSALYLCASSLVASGGYNEQYFGPGTRLLVL.

This clonotype showed up just a few times. V and J are TRBV12-3 or TRBV12-4 and TRBJ2-3; D gene ambiguous. Trimming removed 5 bases at V and 2 bases at J, with 14 bases between. The CDR3 has 15 amino acids. The CDR3 nucleotides are TGTGCCAGCAGTCCGTTGGGGTCCTTCACAGATACGCAGTATTTT. It codes for CASSPLGSFTDTQYF.

This clonotype was recorded many times. V usage is TRBV20-1 and J usage is TRBJ1-5; 9 positions match TRBD1. The CDR3 sequence is 13 residues long. V was clipped by 4 bases and J by 11 bases; unmatched bases: 9. Germline V gene lookup returns CDR1 DFQATT and CDR2 SNEGSKA (reference sequence). The CDR3 is CSAKTGGRVTQHF. CDR3 DNA: TGCAGTGCTAAAACAGGGGGCCGGGTCACCCAGCATTTT.

This clonotype was detected only a few times. The rearrangement joins TRBV7-8 to TRBJ2-5, with a weak D call TRBD1 (6 bases). Trimming removed 1 base from V and 11 bases from J, with 20 bases in between. There are 15 residues in the CDR3. Germline V gene lookup returns CDR1 SGHVS and CDR2 FQNEAQ. The CDR3 coding sequence is TGTGCCAGCAGCTTAGGGACAGCCCTCTGTAGGGAGCAGTACTTC. Amino acids: CASSLGTALCREQYF.

J is TRBJ2-3 and V is TRBV5-1, with D maybe TRBD1 (6 bases). CDR1 and CDR2 from the germline V gene are SGHRS and YFSETQ. The CDR3 is 14 amino acids. Trimming left V 3 bases short and J 4 bases short, with 12 bases between. The CDR3 region is CASSSGQTSDTQYF. For the CDR3, the DNA is TGCGCCAGCAGCTCAGGACAGACGTCAGATACGCAGTATTTT.

CDR3 nucleotide sequence: TGCAGCGCCTCTCCGGGACAGGGACCCACAGATACGCAGTATTTT. It yields the protein CSASPGQGPTDTQYF. The chain couples TRBV29-1 to TRBJ2-3; 9 bases are shared with TRBD1. Germline-derived CDR1 and CDR2 are SQVTM and ANQGSEA. V shed 7 bases, J shed 2 bases, and the junction held 10 bases outside the gene matches. CDR3 length: 15 residues.

The J gene is TRBJ1-2, the V gene TRBV7-8, with 7 bases that match TRBD1. The V gene end was trimmed by 7 bases and the J gene end by 5 bases; junction bases not matched to a gene: 13. The CDR3 totals 15 residues. The V gene's germline CDR1 is SGHVS and CDR2 FQNEAQ. Here the CDR3 DNA reads TGTGCCAGCAAATCAATGACAGGGTCGGGTTATGGCTACACCTTC. Protein product: CASKSMTGSGYGYTF. Supplemented by reference TRBV7-8 and TRBJ1-2, the full variable domain reads GAGVSQSPRYKVAKRGQDVALRCDPISGHVSLFWYQQALGQGPEFLTYFQNEAQLDKSGLPSDRFFAERPEGSVSTLKIQRTQQEDSAVYLCASKSMTGSGYGYTFGSGTRLTVV.

The chain is built from TRBV20-1 and TRBJ2-1; 7 bases match TRBD2. CDR3 length: 14 residues. V was pared by 0 bases and J by 3 bases, with 2 bases of the junction left unmatched. Germline assignment: CDR1 DFQATT and CDR2 SNEGSKA (reference sequence). The chain's CDR3 is CSARDRGSYNEQFF. The CDR3 coding sequence is TGCAGTGCTAGAGATCGCGGGAGCTACAATGAGCAGTTCTTC.

The V gene is TRBV24-1, the J gene TRBJ2-5; the D is unclear. Germline CDR1 is KGHDR and CDR2 is SFDVKD. Trimming stripped 5 bases from V and 3 bases from J, with 21 bases between. The CDR3 sequence is 17 residues long. CDR3 sequence reads: CATSAPSVYSLKETQYF. The CDR3 DNA sequence: TGTGCCACCAGTGCCCCCTCCGTTTACAGTTTGAAAGAGACCCAGTACTTC.

The gene calls are TRBV6-5 and TRBJ1-5; D unresolved. V lost 6 bases and J 9 bases, leaving 15 bases between the germline ends. Germline assignment: CDR1 MNHEY and CDR2 SVGAGI. CDR3 length: 13 residues. DNA of the CDR3: TGTGCCAGCAGCCCTTACAAAGGTCGGCCCCAGCATTTT. It encodes CASSPYKGRPQHF.

The V call is TRBV29-1, the J call TRBJ2-5, with 8 bases lining up with TRBD2. Germline V gives CDR1 SQVTM, CDR2 ANQGSEA. This CDR3 is 12 amino acids long. The junction had 4 bases not matched to a gene; V was cut back by 6 bases and J by 4 bases. The CDR3 loop reads CSVPRGGETQYF. The CDR3 DNA sequence: TGCAGCGTCCCCCGGGGGGGAGAGACCCAGTACTTC.

This CDR3 reads CSARDNEEMGSSPLHF. DNA for the CDR3: TGCAGTGCTAGAGATAATGAGGAAATGGGAAGTTCACCCCTCCACTTT. The rearrangement links TRBV20-1 to TRBJ1-6; D is unclear. The ends were cut back, 0 bases at V and 9 bases at J, with 18 bases in the middle. The germline CDR1 and CDR2 sequences are DFQATT and SNEGSKA (reference sequence). The CDR3 is 16 residues long.

The V call is TRBV29-1, the J call TRBJ1-2; 7 nucleotides agree with TRBD1. The V gene end was trimmed by 3 bases and the J gene end by 1 base; junction bases not matched to a gene: 5. The CDR3 covers 14 residues. Germline-derived CDR1 and CDR2 are SQVTM and ANQGSEA. The CDR3 reads CSVDRTGINYGYTF. The CDR3 DNA reads as TGCAGCGTTGACCGGACAGGTATTAACTATGGCTACACCTTC.

The chain is built from TRBV7-8 and TRBJ2-5; D tentatively reads TRBD1 or TRBD2 (5 bases each). The DNA matches TRBJ2-7 better at its end, which makes the J call doubtful. Germline V gene lookup returns CDR1 SGHVS and CDR2 FQNEAQ. This CDR3 comprises 14 residues. The CDR3 bases are TGTGCCAGCAGCGTCTGGAGGCAGGGCCACGAGCAGTACTTC. Its translation: CASSVWRQGHEQYF.

The gene calls are TRBV7-9 and TRBJ1-1, with D perhaps TRBD1 (5 bases). The V end was cut by 2 bases, the J end by 3 bases, with 13 bases between. Germline values: CDR1 SEHNR, CDR2 FQNEAQ (reference sequence). The CDR3 totals 15 residues. For the CDR3, the DNA is TGTGCCAGCAGCTTAAAGGCAGGGAAGGACACTGAAGCTTTCTTT. Residues: CASSLKAGKDTEAFF.

The chain combines TRBV20-1 with TRBJ2-2; the match to TRBD2 covers 11 bases. The CDR3 totals 17 residues. Germline V gene lookup returns CDR1 DFQATT and CDR2 SNEGSKA (reference sequence). Trimming cost V 1 base and J 5 bases; bases outside gene matches: 9. The CDR3 nucleotides read TGCAGTGCTAGAGCACTAGCGGGGGCCGCGAGGACCGGGGAGCTGTTTTTT. Translated, it gives CSARALAGAARTGELFF.

The V call is TRBV21-1, the J call TRBJ2-4; the table calls TRBD2, which could not be checked here. The DNA end is a closer match to TRBJ2-7, so the J assignment may be wrong. TRBV21-1 is described as a pseudogene. CDR3 length: 15 amino acids. CDR3 in DNA: TGTGCCAGCAGCACCCGCTCTAGCGGGAGATACGAGCAGTACTTC. Protein sequence: CASSTRSSGRYEQYF.

This clonotype was recorded once. This chain links TRBV29-1 with TRBJ1-1; D possibly corresponds to TRBD1 (5 bases). The CDR3 runs to 13 residues. Looked up from germline, CDR1 is SQVTM and CDR2 is ANQGSEA. V shed 6 bases and J shed 3 bases, with 14 bases lying between them. The CDR3 DNA reads TGCAGCGTGACACAGGCTCCTTACACTGAAGCTTTCTTT. Translated: CSVTQAPYTEAFF. Full variable domain (rest looked up from reference TRBV29-1 and TRBJ1-1): SAVISQKPSRDICQRGTSLTIQCQVDSQVTMMFWYRQQPGQSLTLIATANQGSEATYESGFVIDKFPISRPNLTFSTLTVSNMSPEDSSIYLCSVTQAPYTEAFFGQGTRLTVV.

This clonotype has more than one count but fewer than ten. J is TRBJ2-5 and V is TRBV7-9; TRBD1 matches 7 bases. V was pared by 5 bases and J by 5 bases, with 11 bases of the junction left unmatched. CDR3 length: 15 residues. CDR1 is SEHNR and CDR2 is FQNEAQ in the germline V gene (reference sequence). The CDR3 DNA sequence: TGTGCCAGCAGCCTCATTACGGGACAGATGGAGACCCAGTACTTC. Translation: CASSLITGQMETQYF. Combining the CDR3 with reference TRBV7-9 and TRBJ2-5 gives the whole variable domain DTGVSQNPRHKITKRGQNVTFRCDPISEHNRLYWYRQTLGQGPEFLTYFQNEAQLEKSRLLSDRFSAERPKGSFSTLEIQRTEQGDSAMYLCASSLITGQMETQYFGPGTRLLVL.

V is TRBV20-1 and J is TRBJ1-1; maybe TRBD1 (6 bases). V was clipped by 5 bases and J by 0 bases, with 16 bases between them. The CDR3 length is 15 residues. Germline V gene lookup returns CDR1 DFQATT and CDR2 SNEGSKA (reference sequence). This chain's CDR3 is CSAFRGAYMNTEAFF. As DNA, the CDR3 is TGCAGTGCTTTCAGGGGAGCGTATATGAACACTGAAGCTTTCTTT.

Turning to this clonotype: A much bigger clone sits one base away, suggesting this may be a read error. This chain uses TRBV9 with TRBJ2-2; D possibly corresponds to TRBD2 (5 bases). Per germline, CDR1 SGDLS and CDR2 YYNGEE. The CDR3 is 16 amino acids. CDR3 amino acids: CAGSTRDWENTGELFF. CDR3 nucleotides: TGTGCCGGCAGCACCCGGGATTGGGAGAACACCGGGGAGCTGTTTTTT. Variable domain in full (rest from reference TRBV9 and TRBJ2-2): DSGVTQTPKHLITATGQRVTLRCSPRSGDLSVYWYQQSLDQGLQFLIQYYNGEERAKGNILERFSAQQFPDLHSELNLSSLELGDSALYFCAGSTRDWENTGELFFGEGSRLTVL.

This clonotype was seen once. This chain links TRBV7-3 with TRBJ2-1; D ambiguous. This CDR3 comprises 14 residues. Germline V lookup: CDR1 SGHTA, CDR2 FQGTGA. The germline V and J ends were trimmed by 3 bases and 10 bases, with 16 bases remaining between them. CDR3 in DNA: TGTGCCAGCAGCTTGATGAAGGGAAATTACGAGCAGTTCTTC. This codes for CASSLMKGNYEQFF.

The chain combines TRBV4-3 with TRBJ1-2; the D is unclear. Between the trimmed V and J ends, which lost 8 bases and 1 base, there was a span of 17 bases. The V gene's germline CDR1 is LGHNA and CDR2 YSLEER. This CDR3 has 15 amino acids. CDR3 in DNA: TGCGCCAGCGGCCCATCCCGGGTGTATAACTATGGCTACACCTTC. This encodes CASGPSRVYNYGYTF.